Listed here are 29 T cell receptor beta chains from one sample, sequenced in a study of cytomegalovirus exposure and HLA in healthy donors listed by TCRdb under 2017. The library was produced with the immunoSEQ multiplex PCR assay. Drawn from immuneACCESS, this table holds only the in-frame rearrangements with V and J called that TCRdb kept. Clones are partly lost; checked studies trace under half to an unresolved V gene and leave the rest unexplained. The sample yields 100,000 to 150,000 clones; over 85% were counted once. Clones ranked in the top ten supply approximately 3.3% of the sample. Material for sequencing was PBMCs. The receptors here all came from a man in his thirties or forties in good health and CMV-seronegative.

The chain recombines TRBV5-1 with TRBJ1-4, with unresolved D. Trimming took off 3 bases at V and 3 bases at J, with 15 bases between the two ends. CDR1 is SGHRS, CDR2 YFSETQ, per germline. The length of the CDR3 is 16 residues. CDR3 DNA sequence: TGCGCCAGCAGCTGGAGGTTAGGATCGGCTAATGAAAAACTGTTTTTT. Translation: CASSWRLGSANEKLFF.

The rearrangement joins TRBV6-5 to TRBJ1-2; perhaps TRBD1 as D (6 bases). V was clipped by 0 bases and J by 5 bases, with 16 bases between them. Germline V gene lookup returns CDR1 MNHEY and CDR2 SVGAGI. This CDR3 contains 16 residues. CDR3 residues: CASSYSPRGKGYGYTF. For the CDR3, the DNA is TGTGCCAGCAGTTACTCCCCCAGGGGAAAGGGGTATGGCTACACCTTC.

V gene TRBV6-5 combines with J gene TRBJ2-1; D is uncertain. This CDR3 has 14 amino acids. Germline V gene lookup returns CDR1 MNHEY and CDR2 SVGAGI. The germline V and J ends were trimmed by 5 bases and 0 bases, with 8 bases remaining between them. CDR3 protein: CASSAWSSYNEQFF. The CDR3 region has the DNA TGTGCCAGCAGTGCCTGGAGCTCCTACAATGAGCAGTTCTTC.

This chain uses TRBV6-5 with TRBJ2-7, with 9 positions matching TRBD1. Germline V CDR1 and CDR2: MNHEY, SVGAGI. The CDR3 runs 14 residues. The junction had 3 bases not matched to a gene; V was cut back by 4 bases and J by 2 bases. The CDR3 DNA is TGTGCCAGCAGTTTGGGGACAGGGCCCTACGAGCAGTACTTC. It encodes CASSLGTGPYEQYF.

The J gene is TRBJ1-2, the V gene TRBV9; TRBD1 is a possible D gene (6 bases). V gave up 2 bases and J gave up 9 bases, with 14 bases separating them. Germline CDR1 SGDLS, CDR2 YYNGEE. This CDR3 contains 13 residues. The CDR3 loop is CASSVQQGMRYTF. DNA of the CDR3: TGTGCCAGCAGCGTCCAACAGGGTATGCGCTACACCTTC.

The chain couples TRBV5-6 to TRBJ1-1, with TRBD1 matching 8 bases. The ends lost 4 bases at V and 4 bases at J; junction bases unmatched: 9. This CDR3 has 15 residues. The germline V gene encodes CDR1 SGHDT and CDR2 YYEEEE. The CDR3 nucleotides are TGTGCCAGCAGCAAAGGACAGGGTCTGGGCACTGAAGCTTTCTTT. Translated: CASSKGQGLGTEAFF.

V gene TRBV5-1 combines with J gene TRBJ2-5, with 8 nucleotides matching TRBD1. The tail of the sequence fits TRBJ2-7 better, so the J call may be wrong. The CDR3 is made up of 14 amino acids. Germline assignment: CDR1 SGHRS and CDR2 YFSETQ. CDR3 loop: CASSPGTGTYEQYF. The CDR3 bases are TGCGCCAGCAGCCCCGGGACAGGTACCTACGAGCAGTACTTC.

The chain couples TRBV5-1 to TRBJ2-1; 10 bases line up with TRBD1. The CDR3 covers 15 residues. Germline V CDR1 and CDR2: SGHRS, YFSETQ. Unmatched junction bases numbered 9, after V lost 2 bases and J lost 10 bases. Here the CDR3 reads CASSLTGTGEVEQFF. CDR3 coding DNA: TGCGCCAGCAGCTTAACCGGGACAGGGGAAGTAGAGCAGTTCTTC. Variable domain in full (rest from reference TRBV5-1 and TRBJ2-1): KAGVTQTPRYLIKTRGQQVTLSCSPISGHRSVSWYQQTPGQGLQFLFEYFSETQRNKGNFPGRFSGRQFSNSRSEMNVSTLELGDSALYLCASSLTGTGEVEQFFGPGTRLTVL.

This rearrangement joins TRBV11-2 to TRBJ2-1; no definite D call. Trimming pared 8 bases from V and 9 bases from J, leaving 20 bases between. Germline-derived CDR1 and CDR2 are SGHAT and FQNNGV. The CDR3 has 14 residues. The CDR3 nucleotides read TGTGCCAGCCGTACCTACGGAAGAGAGCGTGAGCAGTTCTTC. Its protein product is CASRTYGREREQFF.

V is TRBV27 and J is TRBJ2-3; possibly TRBD1 for D (6 bases). V was clipped by 3 bases and J by 0 bases, with 10 bases between them. CDR1 is MNHEY, CDR2 SMNVEV, per germline (reference sequence). This CDR3 contains 15 residues. CDR3 sequence reads: CASSFRDTSTDTQYF. CDR3 sequence (DNA): TGTGCCAGCAGTTTCAGGGACACTAGCACAGATACGCAGTATTTT.

The genes are TRBV13 and TRBJ1-2, with 7 positions matching TRBD1. This CDR3 is 16 amino acids long. Trimming cost V 5 bases and J 6 bases; bases outside gene matches: 15. Germline V gene sequence: CDR1 PRHDT, CDR2 FYEKMQ (reference sequence). In DNA form, the CDR3 reads TGTGCCAGCAGCCCAATCCGAGGACAGGTGCACGATGGCTACACCTTC. Protein sequence: CASSPIRGQVHDGYTF.

V gene TRBV7-2 combines with J gene TRBJ1-2, with 8 bases lining up with TRBD1. The CDR3 has 14 residues. Per the germline V gene, CDR1 is SGHTA and CDR2 is FQGNSA. V lost 4 bases to trimming and J lost 4 bases; unmatched junction nucleotides: 5. CDR3 sequence: CASSSDRAGYGYTF. In nucleotides, the CDR3 is TGTGCCAGCAGCTCGGACAGGGCAGGCTATGGCTACACCTTC.

This clone appeared a single time. This chain connects TRBV2 to TRBJ1-1; TRBD1 might be the D (5 bases). The germline V gene has CDR1 SNHLY and CDR2 FYNNEI. Trimming pared 3 bases from V and 3 bases from J, leaving 11 bases between. The CDR3 covers 14 residues. CDR3 loop: CASSDLGGHTEAFF. The CDR3 coding sequence is TGTGCCAGCAGTGATTTGGGGGGTCACACTGAAGCTTTCTTT.

The rearrangement links TRBV18 to TRBJ2-1, with 10 bases aligning to TRBD1. This CDR3 spans 17 amino acids. The germline V gene has CDR1 KGHSH and CDR2 LQKENI. The V and J ends lost 1 base and 7 bases, in that order; junction bases with no gene match: 10. CDR3 in DNA: TGTGCCAGCTCACCACGAACCGGGACAGGGGCCTCAAATGAGCAGTTCTTC. It encodes CASSPRTGTGASNEQFF.

The table lists this clone with a count of one. The J gene is TRBJ2-7, the V gene TRBV5-1; D possibly corresponds to TRBD1 (6 bases). Germline values: CDR1 SGHRS, CDR2 YFSETQ. With 3 bases removed from V and 0 bases from J, the gap between germline ends came to 10 bases. The CDR3 spans 14 residues. DNA for the CDR3: TGCGCCAGCAGCTCCCGACAGGACTCCTACGAGCAGTACTTC. This encodes CASSSRQDSYEQYF. The full variable domain, rest sourced from reference TRBV5-1 and TRBJ2-7, is KAGVTQTPRYLIKTRGQQVTLSCSPISGHRSVSWYQQTPGQGLQFLFEYFSETQRNKGNFPGRFSGRQFSNSRSEMNVSTLELGDSALYLCASSSRQDSYEQYFGPGTRLTVT.

This chain connects TRBV7-6 to TRBJ2-5; TRBD1 agrees at 12 bases. This CDR3 has 19 residues. Germline loops: CDR1 SGHVS, CDR2 FNYEAQ. V shed 1 base, J shed 1 base, and the junction held 10 bases outside the gene matches. The CDR3 spells CASSLVWPGQGAFQETQYF. The CDR3 coding sequence is TGTGCCAGCAGCTTAGTTTGGCCGGGACAGGGGGCCTTCCAAGAGACCCAGTACTTC.

This rearrangement joins TRBV10-1 to TRBJ2-2; tentative D call: TRBD2 (5 bases). CDR3 size: 16 residues. In germline, CDR1 is WNHNN, CDR2 SYGVQD (reference sequence). The germline V and J ends were trimmed by 2 bases and 6 bases, with 16 bases remaining between them. The CDR3: CASSERAAVEAGELFF. In DNA form, the CDR3 reads TGCGCCAGCAGTGAGAGGGCAGCGGTAGAGGCCGGGGAGCTGTTTTTT.

This clone was seen once. This rearrangement joins TRBV7-2 to TRBJ1-2; 7 nucleotides align to TRBD1. V lost 5 bases and J lost 2; bases outside the gene matches: 11. Germline V gene lookup returns CDR1 SGHTA and CDR2 FQGNSA. This CDR3 has 16 residues. Written as DNA, the CDR3 is TGTGCCAGCAGCATCCCCGCGGGGACAGCAAACTATGGCTACACCTTC. Translation gives CASSIPAGTANYGYTF.

This CDR3 is CAISDFEQTQYF. Here the CDR3 DNA reads TGTGCCATCAGTGATTTCGAGCAGACCCAGTACTTC. V and J are TRBV10-3 and TRBJ2-5; D is undetermined. The V gene's germline CDR1 is ENHRY and CDR2 SYGVKD. Trimming stripped 3 bases from V and 6 bases from J, with 8 bases between. The CDR3 runs 12 residues.

The chain combines TRBV27 with TRBJ2-1; 10 nucleotides align to TRBD1. Germline values: CDR1 MNHEY, CDR2 SMNVEV (reference sequence). This CDR3 comprises 13 residues. The V gene end was trimmed by 8 bases and the J gene end by 7 bases; junction bases not matched to a gene: 5. The CDR3 reads CASGTGVGNEQFF. CDR3 sequence (DNA): TGTGCCAGCGGGACAGGGGTCGGGAATGAGCAGTTCTTC.

In nucleotides, the CDR3 is TGTGCCAGCAGCCCCGGACAGGGGCGAATTCAGCCCCAGCATTTT. As protein: CASSPGQGRIQPQHF. The rearrangement links TRBV2 to TRBJ1-5; TRBD1 aligns across 9 bases. This CDR3 has 15 residues. Germline assignment: CDR1 SNHLY and CDR2 FYNNEI. The J segment lost 6 bases and the V segment lost 6 bases, leaving 9 bases of the junction unmatched.

The chain combines TRBV5-1 with TRBJ2-7; 14 bases line up with TRBD2. V lost 1 base and J lost 0; bases outside the gene matches: 6. Germline lookup yields CDR1 SGHRS and CDR2 YFSETQ. The CDR3 has 18 amino acids. For the CDR3, the DNA is TGCGCCAGCAGCTTGAGGACTAGCGGGGGGACACTCTCCTACGAGCAGTACTTC. Protein product: CASSLRTSGGTLSYEQYF.

The chain is built from TRBV7-9 and TRBJ1-1; D unresolved. The CDR3 spans 15 residues. V lost 2 bases, J lost 0 bases, and 10 bases lay in between. Germline CDR1 SEHNR, CDR2 FQNEAQ (reference sequence). The CDR3 sequence: CASSLLAGLNTEAFF. The CDR3 coding sequence is TGTGCCAGCAGCTTATTAGCCGGATTGAACACTGAAGCTTTCTTT.

This chain links TRBV5-1 with TRBJ1-4, with TRBD1 matching over 8 bases. Germline assignment: CDR1 SGHRS and CDR2 YFSETQ. There are 16 residues in the CDR3. Trimming cost V 0 bases and J 1 base; bases outside gene matches: 2. The CDR3 loop reads CASSLVTGGTNEKLFF. CDR3 DNA: TGCGCCAGCAGCTTGGTAACAGGGGGAACTAATGAAAAACTGTTTTTT.

This clone was picked up one time. This sequence joins TRBV29-1 and TRBJ1-2, with D hard to call. Trimming left V 3 bases short and J 8 bases short, with 25 bases between. Germline CDR1 SQVTM, CDR2 ANQGSEA. This CDR3 comprises 16 residues. The CDR3 loop is CSVDRGRGGLEGGYTF. The CDR3 region has the DNA TGCAGCGTTGACCGCGGACGGGGAGGTCTGGAGGGCGGCTACACCTTC.

J is TRBJ1-2 and V is TRBV10-2; D remains ambiguous. With 0 bases removed from V and 1 base from J, the gap between germline ends came to 9 bases. The CDR3 consists of 15 residues. CDR1 and CDR2 (germline): WSHSY, SAAADI. In DNA, the CDR3 is TGCGCCAGCAGTGAGTCGCGAGGCCGTAACTATGGCTACACCTTC. Translating gives CASSESRGRNYGYTF.

This chain joins TRBV11-1 and TRBJ2-7; the D is unclear. The CDR3 spans 14 residues. Trimming took 4 bases from V and 3 from J, leaving 13 bases between them. Germline loops: CDR1 SGHAT, CDR2 FQDESV (reference sequence). DNA for the CDR3: TGTGCCAGCAGCTCCAACCTACCCGGCTACGAGCAGTACTTC. Protein sequence: CASSSNLPGYEQYF.

This clone was detected only once. The gene calls are TRBV29-1 and TRBJ2-2; D is ambiguous. Per the germline V gene, CDR1 is SQVTM and CDR2 is ANQGSEA. The V end lost 0 bases, the J end lost 3 bases, and 8 bases lay between the germline ends. The CDR3 spans 14 residues. The CDR3 DNA follows: TGCAGCGTTGAAGATCGGAGTTACACCGGGGAGCTGTTTTTT. This encodes CSVEDRSYTGELFF.

This sequence joins TRBV7-2 and TRBJ2-3, with 9 bases fitting TRBD1. The CDR3 contains 16 residues. Per germline, CDR1 SGHTA and CDR2 FQGNSA. Germline trimming cut 6 bases from V and 0 bases from J; bases unmatched to any gene: 7. The CDR3 DNA sequence: TGTGCCAGCAGAGCCGGGACAGGGAAGAGCACAGATACGCAGTATTTT. This gives the protein CASRAGTGKSTDTQYF.